This entry lists 18 T cell receptor beta chains sequenced from one sample in a study of siplizumab effects on memory and regulatory T cells. Produced via immunoSEQ multiplex PCR; TCRdb's table is partial and in-frame only. The top ten clones hold about 1.2% of a sample with about 100,000 clones, about 95% of them seen once. The sample taken for sequencing was non-Treg CD4+ T cells sorted from blood. Receptors originate from a human donor in good health.

The CDR3 DNA is TGTGCCAGCAGTATTGCCCAGGGAGAGACCCAGTACTTC. Translated, it gives CASSIAQGETQYF. This sequence joins TRBV6-4 and TRBJ2-5, with a possible D match to TRBD1 (5 bases). From germline, CDR1 is MRHNA and CDR2 SNTAGT. The CDR3 is 13 amino acids. Trimming took 5 bases from V and 4 from J, leaving 11 bases between them.

The J gene is TRBJ1-2, the V gene TRBV19; no clear D. The germline V gene encodes CDR1 LNHDA and CDR2 SQIVND (reference sequence). The V and J ends lost 5 bases and 7 bases respectively, with 17 bases between them. This CDR3 is 14 amino acids long. CDR3 in amino acids: CASSSYPAPAGYTF. CDR3 nucleotides: TGTGCCAGTAGTTCCTACCCGGCCCCGGCTGGCTACACCTTC.

The chain employs TRBV5-1 and TRBJ1-4; D not certain. The CDR3 is 13 amino acids. CDR1 and CDR2 (germline): SGHRS, YFSETQ. Trimming removed 8 bases at V and 2 bases at J, with 10 bases between. CDR3 in DNA: TGCGCCAGTGCTACTCCGACTAATGAAAAACTGTTTTTT. Translated, it gives CASATPTNEKLFF.

V is TRBV5-1 and J is TRBJ1-1; D is ambiguous. The CDR3 spans 15 residues. Trimming shortened V by 4 bases and J by 1 base, and 14 bases separated the two germline ends. In germline, CDR1 is SGHRS, CDR2 YFSETQ. The CDR3: CASSQQATANTEAFF. CDR3 sequence (DNA): TGCGCCAGCAGCCAGCAAGCCACCGCGAACACTGAAGCTTTCTTT. Full variable domain (missing parts from reference TRBV5-1 and TRBJ1-1): KAGVTQTPRYLIKTRGQQVTLSCSPISGHRSVSWYQQTPGQGLQFLFEYFSETQRNKGNFPGRFSGRQFSNSRSEMNVSTLELGDSALYLCASSQQATANTEAFFGQGTRLTVV.

A single count supports this clone. This chain connects TRBV5-1 to TRBJ2-3, with 14 nucleotides matching TRBD2. The CDR3 loop spans 16 amino acids. Germline trimming cut 4 bases from V and 4 bases from J; bases unmatched to any gene: 5. CDR1 and CDR2 (germline): SGHRS, YFSETQ. The CDR3 region has the DNA TGCGCCAGCAGCACCCAGGGACTAGCGGGAGCAGATACGCAGTATTTT. It is translated as CASSTQGLAGADTQYF.

The gene calls are TRBV29-1 and TRBJ1-1; TRBD1 matches at 8 bases. The germline V gene has CDR1 SQVTM and CDR2 ANQGSEA. The CDR3 spans 18 residues. V lost 2 bases and J lost 5; bases outside the gene matches: 19. The CDR3 sequence is CSVEKQPQMTGVGTEAFF. The CDR3 bases are TGCAGCGTTGAAAAACAGCCCCAAATGACAGGGGTGGGTACTGAAGCTTTCTTT.

The chain uses TRBV27 and TRBJ2-7; 9 bases are shared with TRBD2. Germline CDR1 reads MNHEY; CDR2 reads SMNVEV (reference sequence). This CDR3 is 15 amino acids long. V gave up 4 bases and J gave up 4 bases; unmatched junction bases: 8. This CDR3 is CASSSPGLAPYEQYF. CDR3 DNA sequence: TGTGCCAGCAGTTCCCCGGGACTAGCTCCTTACGAGCAGTACTTC.

This rearrangement joins TRBV4-1 to TRBJ2-2; 7 bases agree with TRBD2. This CDR3 contains 20 residues. Germline values: CDR1 MGHRA, CDR2 YSYEKL. The V segment lost 6 bases and the J segment 1 base; nucleotides outside the gene matches: 20. The CDR3 nucleotides are TGCGCCAGCAGGAGGGGATACGAGGGAGGGTCCTATAAGAACACCGGGGAGCTGTTTTTT. Translation gives CASRRGYEGGSYKNTGELFF.

In its sample, this clone was seen a few times. This chain joins TRBV27 and TRBJ1-1, with TRBD1 matching over 10 bases. J gave up 5 bases and V 6 bases, and 12 bases lay outside the gene matches. Germline V gives CDR1 MNHEY, CDR2 SMNVEV (reference sequence). The CDR3 covers 16 residues. The CDR3 reads CASRAGQGRSGTEAFF. The CDR3, as DNA: TGTGCCAGCAGGGCGGGACAGGGGAGATCTGGGACTGAAGCTTTCTTT.

The chain uses TRBV7-9 and TRBJ2-1; D ambiguous. Trimming shortened V by 1 base and J by 0 bases, and 4 bases separated the two germline ends. This CDR3 has 14 residues. Per germline, CDR1 SEHNR and CDR2 FQNEAQ (reference sequence). In DNA, the CDR3 is TGTGCCAGCAGCTTAGGGTTCTCCTACAATGAGCAGTTCTTC. Translating it yields CASSLGFSYNEQFF.

The chain uses TRBV18 and TRBJ2-2; possibly TRBD1 for D (5 bases). V was trimmed by 2 bases and J by 6 bases, leaving 10 bases between them. CDR3 size: 14 residues. CDR1 and CDR2 (germline): KGHSH, LQKENI. Here the CDR3 DNA reads TGTGCCAGCTCACCATCGGTAGGGGCCGGGGAGCTGTTTTTT. Protein: CASSPSVGAGELFF.

The V and J genes are TRBV29-1 and TRBJ1-2, with D perhaps matching TRBD1 (5 bases). The CDR3 consists of 12 residues. V lost 7 bases and J 3 bases, leaving 12 bases between the germline ends. Looked up from germline, CDR1 is SQVTM and CDR2 is ANQGSEA. The CDR3 region is CSGGGSDYGYTF. The CDR3 coding sequence is TGCAGCGGTGGGGGTTCGGACTATGGCTACACCTTC.

The chain carries TRBV10-1 and TRBJ1-5; D is possibly TRBD1 (6 bases). Per the germline V gene, CDR1 is WNHNN and CDR2 is SYGVQD (reference sequence). CDR3 length equals 13 residues. V dropped 3 bases and J dropped 7 bases, with 10 bases sitting between them. CDR3 residues: CASSEQGGQPQHF. CDR3 coding DNA: TGCGCCAGCAGTGAACAGGGAGGCCAGCCCCAGCATTTT.

The V and J genes are TRBV7-6 and TRBJ1-2; 7 nucleotides align to TRBD1. Germline V lookup: CDR1 SGHVS, CDR2 FNYEAQ. The CDR3 length is 13 residues. V trimming: 5 bases; J trimming: 5 bases; junction bases outside the gene matches: 5. The CDR3, as DNA: TGTGCCAGCAGCGCCGACAGGGCATATGGCTACACCTTC. Amino acid sequence: CASSADRAYGYTF. The entire variable domain, with the rest obtained from reference TRBV7-6 and TRBJ1-2, is as follows: GAGVSQSPRYKVTKRGQDVALRCDPISGHVSLYWYRQALGQGPEFLTYFNYEAQQDKSGLPNDRFSAERPEGSISTLTIQRTEQRDSAMYRCASSADRAYGYTFGSGTRLTVV.

V gene TRBV5-6 combines with J gene TRBJ2-7, with D maybe TRBD2 (5 bases). The CDR3 extends over 16 amino acids. Per germline, CDR1 SGHDT and CDR2 YYEEEE. Trimming removed 1 base at V and 7 bases at J, with 21 bases between. The CDR3 reads CASSLLSSAKSGEQYF. The CDR3 nucleotides read TGTGCCAGCAGCTTGTTGTCCAGCGCCAAATCGGGAGAGCAGTACTTC.

The chain employs TRBV7-9 and TRBJ2-5; possible D gene TRBD2, 6 bases. The CDR3 sequence is 16 residues long. Trimming removed 4 bases at V and 5 bases at J, with 20 bases between. Germline loops: CDR1 SEHNR, CDR2 FQNEAQ (reference sequence). The CDR3 here is CASSSPGLPTLETQYF. The CDR3 DNA follows: TGTGCCAGCAGCTCCCCCGGACTACCGACTCTGGAGACCCAGTACTTC.

The chain has TRBV9 and TRBJ2-7, with a possible D match to TRBD2 (6 bases). V gave up 4 bases and J gave up 7 bases, with 18 bases separating them. The germline gives CDR1 SGDLS, CDR2 YYNGEE. CDR3 size: 14 residues. CDR3 sequence reads: CASSRDSLYEEQYF. Here the CDR3 DNA reads TGTGCCAGCAGCCGGGACTCTCTATACGAGGAGCAGTACTTC. Full variable domain (remainder filled in from reference TRBV9 and TRBJ2-7): DSGVTQTPKHLITATGQRVTLRCSPRSGDLSVYWYQQSLDQGLQFLIQYYNGEERAKGNILERFSAQQFPDLHSELNLSSLELGDSALYFCASSRDSLYEEQYFGPGTRLTVT.

In the case of this clone: Other nucleotide sequences from this sample produce the same CDR3. The V gene is TRBV15, the J gene TRBJ2-1, with D maybe TRBD2 (5 bases). The germline gives CDR1 LNHNV, CDR2 YYDKDF (reference sequence). The V gene lost 4 bases and the J gene lost 7 bases, with 17 bases spanning the gap. This CDR3 is 15 amino acids long. The CDR3 reads CATSISGVTKNEQFF. The DNA of the CDR3 is TGTGCCACCAGCATCAGCGGCGTGACAAAAAATGAGCAGTTCTTC.